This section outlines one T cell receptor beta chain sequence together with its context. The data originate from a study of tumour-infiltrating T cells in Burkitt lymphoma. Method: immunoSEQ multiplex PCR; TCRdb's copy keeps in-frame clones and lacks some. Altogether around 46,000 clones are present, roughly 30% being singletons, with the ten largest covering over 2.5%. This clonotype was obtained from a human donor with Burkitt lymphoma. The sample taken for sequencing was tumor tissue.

In nucleotides, the CDR3 is TGTGCCTGGAGATGGCGGGGTCCGGACACCGGGGAGCTGTTTTTT. Translated: CAWRWRGPDTGELFF. The chain employs TRBV30 and TRBJ2-2; TRBD2 is a possible D gene (6 bases). The CDR3 is made up of 15 amino acids. CDR1 is GTSNPN and CDR2 is SVGIG in the germline V gene (reference sequence). V lost 3 bases and J 3 bases, leaving 14 bases between the germline ends.